The clone carrying this T cell receptor (beta chain) came up a few times. This specimen belongs to a study of blood T cell repertoires in COVID-19. Study details: There were acute and convalescent COVID-19 samples, and they came from the United States, Italy and Spain.

Profiled with immunoSEQ multiplex PCR; TCRdb holds only in-frame clones, not every one. Here the sample spans fewer than 300,000 clones, roughly 84% being singletons. Germline CDR1 LNHDA, CDR2 SQIVND (reference sequence). There are 14 residues in the CDR3. V lost 4 bases and J 2 bases, leaving 11 bases between the germline ends. The V gene is TRBV19, the J gene TRBJ1-2; TRBD1 is a possible D gene (5 bases). This TCR was recovered from a woman aged 18-29 years with acute or convalescent COVID-19. Sequenced input: peripheral blood. The CDR3 sequence: CASSNPQGNYGYTF. Written as DNA, the CDR3 is TGTGCCAGTAGTAATCCCCAGGGAAACTATGGCTACACCTTC.